Described below is a single TCR beta chain sequence and its context. This entry is derived from a study of T cells after yellow fever vaccination. One entry per CDR3 protein, called by TCRdb with MiXCR from the 5' RACE reads. The data contain roughly 85,000 distinct CDR3 sequences, about an eighth of them seen just once; the ten biggest clones take up approximately 25%. CDR3 length: 15 amino acids. V shed 4 bases, J shed 5 bases, and the junction held 5 bases outside the gene matches. Germline V lookup: CDR1 MGHRA, CDR2 YSYEKL. The chain has TRBV4-1 and TRBJ2-1, with TRBD2 matching 10 bases. Specimen: CD8+ T cells not binding an NS4B(214-222) dextramer, sorted from PBMCs, collected roughly 20 days after the first yellow fever vaccination. The TCR sequence derives from a man between 18 and 35 years old who received the YFV17D yellow fever vaccine. In nucleotides, the CDR3 is TGCGCCAGCAGCCCCACTAGCGGGGTCAACAATGAGCAGTTCTTC. This gives the protein CASSPTSGVNNEQFF.